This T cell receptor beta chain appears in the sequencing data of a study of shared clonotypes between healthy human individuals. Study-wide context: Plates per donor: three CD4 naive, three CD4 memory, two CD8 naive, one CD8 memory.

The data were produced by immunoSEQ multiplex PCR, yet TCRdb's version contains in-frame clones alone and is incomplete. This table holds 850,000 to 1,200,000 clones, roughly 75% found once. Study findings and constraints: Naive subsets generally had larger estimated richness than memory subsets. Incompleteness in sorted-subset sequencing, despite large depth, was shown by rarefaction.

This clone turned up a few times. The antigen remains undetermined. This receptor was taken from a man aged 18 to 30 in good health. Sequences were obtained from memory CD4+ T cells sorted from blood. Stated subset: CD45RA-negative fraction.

CDR3 loop: CASSDGENLREKLFF. The DNA of the CDR3 is TGTGCCAGCAGTGACGGGGAAAATCTGCGGGAAAAACTGTTTTTT. The chain has TRBV6-4 and TRBJ1-4, with D unresolved. Germline assignment: CDR1 MRHNA and CDR2 SNTAGT. V was pared by 2 bases and J by 8 bases, with 15 bases between. This CDR3 is 15 amino acids long.